These T cell receptor beta chains were read from a single sample in a study of blood T cell repertoires in COVID-19. Here immunoSEQ multiplex PCR was the method, and the copy in TCRdb shows in-frame clones only, minus some. The sample contains under 200,000 clones, less than 90% of which appear only once. The source material was PBMCs or T cells enriched from blood (not recorded which). The receptors were sampled from a woman aged 45 to 65 who had recovered from COVID-19. The CDR3 runs from the conserved cysteine through the conserved F or W. Each record gives: J gene, V gene, clone size, D gene, CDR3 protein, CDR3 DNA. The D gene is left open where the match is weak. Some rows have no size entry. The others give once, few or many, or a class for an expanded clone.

TRBJ2-4	TRBV11-3	NA	NA	CASSARGQGNIQYF	TGTGCCAGCAGCGCCCGTGGTCAGGGGAACATTCAGTACTTC
TRBJ2-1	TRBV28	NA	TRBD2	CASSLSTSSYNEQFF	TGTGCCAGCAGTTTATCGACTAGCAGCTACAATGAGCAGTTCTTC
TRBJ1-5	TRBV3-1/TRBV3-2	few	NA	CASSQNRVDQPQHF	TGTGCCAGCAGCCAAAACAGGGTGGATCAGCCCCAGCATTTT
TRBJ2-2	TRBV7-9	NA	TRBD1	CASSLGDRNTGELFF	TGTGCCAGCAGCTTAGGGGACAGGAACACCGGGGAGCTGTTTTTT
TRBJ2-1	TRBV19	few	TRBD2	CASSNRLAGNEQFF	TGTGCCAGTAGTAACAGACTAGCGGGCAATGAGCAGTTCTTC
TRBJ2-7	TRBV6-1	NA	NA	CASSEAKDRIKRDSYEQYF	TGTGCCAGCAGTGAAGCAAAGGACAGAATTAAAAGGGACTCCTACGAGCAGTACTTC
TRBJ1-1	TRBV6-5	NA	NA	CASSSPRGNTEAFF	TGTGCCAGCAGTTCCCCTAGAGGGAACACTGAAGCTTTCTTT
TRBJ2-1	TRBV7-2	once	TRBD2	CASLAGVGDEQFF	TGTGCCAGCCTAGCGGGAGTTGGAGATGAGCAGTTCTTC
TRBJ1-1	TRBV18	NA	NA	CASSPAQGNTEAFF	TGTGCCAGCTCACCGGCCCAGGGTAACACTGAAGCTTTCTTT
TRBJ2-7	TRBV27	NA	TRBD1	CASSRDSIYEQYF	TGTGCCAGCAGCCGGGACAGCATCTACGAGCAGTACTTC
TRBJ1-2	TRBV18	NA	TRBD1	CASSPPDRADYGYTF	TGTGCCAGCTCACCACCGGACAGGGCGGACTATGGCTACACCTTC
TRBJ2-1	TRBV7-8	NA	TRBD2	CASSILTSGNEQFF	TGTGCCAGCAGCATACTGACTAGCGGCAATGAGCAGTTCTTC
TRBJ2-2	TRBV7-9	NA	TRBD2	CASSTTSGRTGELFF	TGTGCCAGCAGCACAACTAGCGGGAGAACCGGGGAGCTGTTTTTT
TRBJ2-3	TRBV7-9	NA	NA	CASSPTTPVDTQYF	TGTGCCAGCAGCCCCACCACCCCGGTAGATACGCAGTATTTT
TRBJ2-5	TRBV30	NA	NA	CAGGQETQYF	TGTGCCGGGGGGCAGGAGACCCAGTACTTC
TRBJ1-2	TRBV19	NA	TRBD1	CASSNSGQGMNGYTF	TGTGCCAGTAGTAACTCGGGACAGGGAATGAATGGCTACACCTTC
TRBJ1-1	TRBV7-9	few	NA	CASSLPGVPTEAFF	TGTGCCAGCAGCTTACCAGGGGTCCCCACTGAAGCTTTCTTT
TRBJ2-1	TRBV28	NA	NA	CASSPSTGPNNEQFF	TGTGCCAGCAGTCCATCGACAGGTCCCAACAATGAGCAGTTCTTC